This TCR beta chain came from a study of T cells after somatic rescue of genetic block. The method was immunoSEQ multiplex PCR; TCRdb's version includes in-frame clones alone and lacks a portion of them. The table lists roughly 67,000 clones, under 95% of them singletons. The CDR3 totals 16 residues. CDR1 is SGHRS, CDR2 YFSETQ, per germline. The V segment lost 4 bases and the J segment 5 bases; nucleotides outside the gene matches: 6. The source material was peripheral blood mononuclear cells (PBMCs). This clonotype was sampled from a man aged 35 to 55. The chain is built from TRBV5-1 and TRBJ2-3, with 14 bases that match TRBD2. The CDR3 bases are TGCGCCAGCAGCCTGACTAGCGGGGGGGCTCTAGATACGCAGTATTTT. The encoded protein is CASSLTSGGALDTQYF. Full variable domain (outside the CDR3, taken from reference TRBV5-1 and TRBJ2-3): KAGVTQTPRYLIKTRGQQVTLSCSPISGHRSVSWYQQTPGQGLQFLFEYFSETQRNKGNFPGRFSGRQFSNSRSEMNVSTLELGDSALYLCASSLTSGGALDTQYFGPGTRLTVL.